The next 30 T cell receptor beta chains were all read from a single sample in a study of CD8+ T cells in alopecia areata (dated by TCRdb to about 2018). The sample's time point label, decoded: baseline before oral tofacitinib. The library was prepared using the immunoSEQ multiplex PCR assay. For TCR sequencing, RNA was extracted from every sample and reverse transcribed into cDNA to serve as template. Not all clones reach the TCRdb copy of this immuneACCESS table, which keeps in-frame sequences only. Checked studies attribute under half of the gap to unresolved V genes and leave the rest unexplained. The sample yields 220,000 or so clones; about 53% were counted once. Clones ranked in the top ten supply approximately 0.45% of the sample. The sequences come from CD4+ T cells sorted from blood, collected at week 0. Source of these receptors: a human donor with alopecia areata.

The chain employs TRBV15 and TRBJ2-7; TRBD2 matches 14 bases. J was trimmed by 4 bases and V by 3 bases; bases with no gene match: 2. This CDR3 comprises 15 residues. Germline-derived CDR1 and CDR2 are LNHNV and YYDKDF (reference sequence). CDR3: CATSRGLAGEYEQYF. CDR3 DNA: TGTGCCACCAGCAGGGGACTAGCGGGAGAATACGAGCAGTACTTC.

The genes are TRBV18 and TRBJ2-1, with 11 nucleotides matching TRBD1. Trimming cost V 6 bases and J 6 bases; bases outside gene matches: 4. The CDR3 sequence is 14 residues long. The germline CDR1 and CDR2 sequences are KGHSH and LQKENI. Here the CDR3 reads CASSRDRGANEQFF. CDR3 bases: TGTGCCAGCTCCCGGGACAGGGGGGCCAATGAGCAGTTCTTC.

The chain carries TRBV5-1 and TRBJ2-3; possible D gene TRBD1, 5 bases. CDR1 and CDR2 from the germline V gene are SGHRS and YFSETQ. The CDR3 spans 13 residues. Trimming left V 8 bases short and J 0 bases short, with 10 bases between. CDR3 bases: TGCGCCAGTATTTCAGGGAGCACAGATACGCAGTATTTT. Translated: CASISGSTDTQYF.

The V call is TRBV9, the J call TRBJ2-3; D tentatively fits TRBD1 or TRBD2 (5 bases each). Looked up from germline, CDR1 is SGDLS and CDR2 is YYNGEE. The ends were cut back, 5 bases at V and 5 bases at J, with 9 bases in the middle. This CDR3 region has 12 residues. The CDR3 reads CASSRGVDTQYF. In DNA, the CDR3 is TGTGCCAGCAGTCGAGGGGTAGATACGCAGTATTTT.

The chain links TRBV6-1 to TRBJ2-7; tentatively, D is TRBD2 (6 bases). V was pared by 10 bases and J by 6 bases, with 19 bases between. This CDR3 spans 13 amino acids. The V gene's germline CDR1 is MNHNS and CDR2 SASEGT. For the CDR3, the DNA is TGTGCCACCTGTCTAGGAGGGGACGGCGAGCAGTACTTC. Translating it yields CATCLGGDGEQYF.

This chain links TRBV6-5 with TRBJ1-1; D might be TRBD1 (6 bases). CDR1 and CDR2 (germline): MNHEY, SVGAGI. The CDR3 runs to 11 residues. The V end lost 6 bases, the J end lost 8 bases, and 10 bases lay between the germline ends. The chain's CDR3 is CASSTGQEAFF. DNA for the CDR3: TGTGCCAGCAGCACCGGACAGGAAGCTTTCTTT.

The chain links TRBV6-5 to TRBJ2-2; D remains ambiguous. CDR1 and CDR2 from the germline V gene are MNHEY and SVGAGI. This CDR3 has 13 residues. The CDR3 DNA is TGTGCTCTCCGGATGGACAACACCGGGGAGCTGTTTTTT. Residues: CALRMDNTGELFF.

The V and J genes are TRBV11-1 and TRBJ1-5; TRBD1 aligns across 9 bases. The V segment lost 3 bases and the J segment 3 bases; nucleotides outside the gene matches: 3. This CDR3 spans 15 amino acids. In germline, CDR1 is SGHAT, CDR2 FQDESV (reference sequence). CDR3 DNA sequence: TGTGCCAGCAGCTTGGGACAGGGTGCCAATCAGCCCCAGCATTTT. This translates into CASSLGQGANQPQHF.

For this clone: An end of the junction does not agree with germline; a read error may underlie this. The chain links TRBV20-1 to TRBJ2-1; D remains unclear. This CDR3 comprises 11 residues. From germline, CDR1 is DFQATT and CDR2 SNEGSKA (reference sequence). The DNA for the CDR3 is TGCAGTGCTAGCTCGTCCGAGGCTAGGGTCTTC. This sequence encodes CSASSSEARVF.

The chain combines TRBV10-3 with TRBJ2-2; D possibly corresponds to TRBD1 (6 bases). The V gene lost 10 bases and the J gene lost 4 bases, with 16 bases spanning the gap. The CDR3 runs 14 residues. Germline loops: CDR1 ENHRY, CDR2 SYGVKD. CDR3 DNA sequence: TGTGCCAGCAAGGTGGCAGGGGTCACCGGGGAGCTGTTTTTT. This gives the protein CASKVAGVTGELFF.

The V gene is TRBV23-1, the J gene TRBJ1-4; TRBD1 is a possible D gene (5 bases). TRBV23-1 is annotated as an ORF whose role is uncertain. Trimming took off 2 bases at V and 4 bases at J, with 11 bases between the two ends. CDR3 size: 15 residues. Here the CDR3 DNA reads TGCGCCAGCAGTCAAATCGGACACCGTAATGAAAAACTGTTTTTT. Its translation is CASSQIGHRNEKLFF.

This chain links TRBV29-1 with TRBJ2-7; 9 bases agree with TRBD2. V gave up 2 bases and J gave up 6 bases; unmatched junction bases: 5. Germline V gives CDR1 SQVTM, CDR2 ANQGSEA. This CDR3 is built from 13 residues. DNA for the CDR3: TGCAGCGTTGAATTAGCGGGAGTGTTCGAGCAGTACTTC. This sequence encodes CSVELAGVFEQYF.

The rearrangement links TRBV6-1 to TRBJ1-5, with TRBD1 identical over 7 bases. This CDR3 has 15 amino acids. V was clipped by 8 bases and J by 4 bases; unmatched bases: 11. In germline, CDR1 is MNHNS, CDR2 SASEGT. CDR3 in DNA: TGTGCCAGCCAATTGGACAGGTTTTTGAATCAGCCCCAGCATTTT. The encoded protein is CASQLDRFLNQPQHF.

This clone was recorded a few times. V gene TRBV6-1 combines with J gene TRBJ2-3, with TRBD2 identical over 13 bases. Germline V lookup: CDR1 MNHNS, CDR2 SASEGT. The CDR3 loop spans 17 amino acids. Losses at the gene ends were 3 bases for V and 6 bases for J; bases not matched to a gene: 9. CDR3 residues: CASSDHRLAGGGDTQYF. CDR3 DNA: TGTGCCAGCAGTGACCACCGACTAGCGGGGGGTGGGGATACGCAGTATTTT.

This clone was counted only a few times. The chain employs TRBV5-1 and TRBJ2-7; D may match TRBD1 or TRBD2 (5 bases each). Germline-derived CDR1 and CDR2 are SGHRS and YFSETQ. The ends were cut back, 4 bases at V and 3 bases at J, with 23 bases in the middle. The CDR3 extends over 17 amino acids. The CDR3 here is CASSQTIGARDYYEQYF. The CDR3 DNA is TGCGCCAGCAGCCAGACGATAGGGGCGAGGGATTACTACGAGCAGTACTTC. The full variable domain, its missing parts supplied by reference TRBV5-1 and TRBJ2-7, is KAGVTQTPRYLIKTRGQQVTLSCSPISGHRSVSWYQQTPGQGLQFLFEYFSETQRNKGNFPGRFSGRQFSNSRSEMNVSTLELGDSALYLCASSQTIGARDYYEQYFGPGTRLTVT.

The chain combines TRBV27 with TRBJ2-1; 7 nucleotides line up with TRBD1. This CDR3 contains 15 residues. Trimming removed 3 bases from V and 0 bases from J; junction bases left unmatched: 2. Germline-derived CDR1 and CDR2 are MNHEY and SMNVEV (reference sequence). In DNA, the CDR3 is TGTGCCAGCAGTTTCGGGACAGCCTCCTACAATGAGCAGTTCTTC. This translates into CASSFGTASYNEQFF.

Only one count was recorded for this clone. V gene TRBV7-2 combines with J gene TRBJ1-2; the match to TRBD1 covers 9 bases. After removal of 8 bases from V and 6 bases from J, the junction contained 16 bases not matched to a gene. CDR3 length equals 16 residues. The germline CDR1 and CDR2 sequences are SGHTA and FQGNSA. The CDR3 region is CASPSRPGTGYNGYTF. CDR3 nucleotide sequence: TGTGCCAGCCCCTCTAGGCCCGGGACAGGGTATAATGGCTACACCTTC.

Written as DNA, the CDR3 is TGCGCCAGCAGCCAAGAGGGCGTAGGTCTTAGCGGCTACACCTTC. It codes for CASSQEGVGLSGYTF. The genes are TRBV4-1 and TRBJ1-2; D gene uncertain. CDR3 length: 15 amino acids. The V gene lost 0 bases and the J gene lost 8 bases, with 16 bases spanning the gap. Germline CDR1 and CDR2: MGHRA and YSYEKL.

The chain uses TRBV30 and TRBJ1-4, with TRBD1 matching 7 bases. The CDR3 sequence is 13 residues long. Germline CDR1 GTSNPN, CDR2 SVGIG (reference sequence). With V trimmed by 7 bases and J by 4 bases, 6 bases remained unmatched. Written as DNA, the CDR3 is TGTGCCTCCTCCCGGGACAGTAATGAAAAACTGTTTTTT. This gives the protein CASSRDSNEKLFF.

This clone appeared a single time. This chain connects TRBV6-5 to TRBJ1-1; the D gene is possibly TRBD1 (5 bases). V was cut by 2 bases and J by 4 bases, with 14 bases left in between. The CDR3 sequence is 15 residues long. Looked up from germline, CDR1 is MNHEY and CDR2 is SVGAGI. CDR3 amino acids: CASSYGGRAVTEAFF. CDR3 nucleotides: TGTGCCAGCAGTTACGGTGGCAGGGCAGTCACTGAAGCTTTCTTT.

The chain uses TRBV20-1 and TRBJ1-2; the D is unclear. The CDR3 extends over 11 amino acids. Germline-derived CDR1 and CDR2 are DFQATT and SNEGSKA (reference sequence). Trimming stripped 7 bases from V and 7 bases from J, with 13 bases between. The chain's CDR3 is CSVLSPAGYTF. The CDR3 DNA follows: TGCAGTGTACTAAGTCCGGCTGGCTACACCTTC.

The rearrangement joins TRBV28 to TRBJ2-7; 7 nucleotides align to TRBD1. CDR1 and CDR2 (germline): MDHEN, SYDVKM. V shed 5 bases, J shed 3 bases, and the junction held 1 base outside the gene matches. The CDR3 sequence is 12 residues long. This chain's CDR3 is CASSRTGYEQYF. CDR3 sequence (DNA): TGTGCCAGCAGTAGGACAGGCTACGAGCAGTACTTC. The entire variable domain, with the rest obtained from reference TRBV28 and TRBJ2-7, is as follows: DVKVTQSSRYLVKRTGEKVFLECVQDMDHENMFWYRQDPGLGLRLIYFSYDVKMKEKGDIPEGYSVSREKKERFSLILESASTNQTSMYLCASSRTGYEQYFGPGTRLTVT.

V usage is TRBV7-3 and J usage is TRBJ2-3; perhaps TRBD2 as D (6 bases). From germline, CDR1 is SGHTA and CDR2 FQGTGA. This CDR3 spans 15 amino acids. V lost 5 bases, J lost 2 bases, and 14 bases lay in between. The CDR3 coding sequence is TGTGCCAGCAGCCCGTCGACTAGTCCCACAGATACGCAGTATTTT. It codes for CASSPSTSPTDTQYF. The whole variable domain, remainder taken from reference TRBV7-3 and TRBJ2-3, is GAGVSQTPSNKVTEKGKYVELRCDPISGHTALYWYRQSLGQGPEFLIYFQGTGAADDSGLPNDRFFAVRPEGSVSTLKIQRTERGDSAVYLCASSPSTSPTDTQYFGPGTRLTVL.

The count of this clone is one. This CDR3 is CASSSLRAGGPNEQFF. The CDR3 DNA follows: TGTGCCAGCAGCTCGCTACGAGCGGGGGGGCCGAATGAGCAGTTCTTC. The V call is TRBV11-2, the J call TRBJ2-1; 10 bases are a match to TRBD2. The V segment lost 4 bases and the J segment 7 bases; nucleotides outside the gene matches: 10. The CDR3 extends over 16 amino acids. CDR1 is SGHAT, CDR2 FQNNGV, per germline.

The J gene is TRBJ2-2, the V gene TRBV30; D perhaps matches TRBD2 (6 bases). V was trimmed by 7 bases and J by 1 base, leaving 13 bases between them. CDR1 and CDR2 from the germline V gene are GTSNPN and SVGIG (reference sequence). The CDR3 has 14 amino acids. This CDR3 reads CASKEGVNTGELFF. The CDR3 bases are TGTGCCTCGAAGGAGGGAGTGAACACCGGGGAGCTGTTTTTT.

The rearrangement links TRBV6-5 to TRBJ2-2, with 7 bases identical to TRBD2. The germline V gene has CDR1 MNHEY and CDR2 SVGAGI. The trim removed 4 bases at V and 5 bases at J, leaving 7 bases unmatched. This CDR3 contains 15 residues. This CDR3 is CASSWTRELTGELFF. The CDR3 nucleotides are TGTGCCAGCAGTTGGACTAGAGAACTTACCGGGGAGCTGTTTTTT.

The chain carries TRBV6-5 and TRBJ2-7, with D possibly being TRBD1 or TRBD2 (5 bases each). Germline V gene lookup returns CDR1 MNHEY and CDR2 SVGAGI. V lost 3 bases, J lost 0 bases, and 12 bases lay in between. The CDR3 loop spans 15 amino acids. The CDR3 loop reads CASSYGFGGSYEQYF. CDR3 nucleotides: TGTGCCAGCAGTTATGGGTTTGGGGGCTCCTACGAGCAGTACTTC.

The rearrangement joins TRBV2 to TRBJ2-2; unclear D gene. V was cut by 6 bases and J by 3 bases, with 20 bases left in between. This CDR3 spans 17 amino acids. Germline assignment: CDR1 SNHLY and CDR2 FYNNEI. CDR3 protein: CASSAARPSRDTGELFF. The CDR3, as DNA: TGTGCCAGCAGCGCTGCCCGGCCCAGTAGGGACACCGGGGAGCTGTTTTTT.

This clone has only one observation. This chain joins TRBV30 and TRBJ2-1; 11 bases fit TRBD2. Unmatched junction bases numbered 8, after V lost 1 base and J lost 6 bases. This CDR3 has 16 amino acids. Germline lookup yields CDR1 GTSNPN and CDR2 SVGIG (reference sequence). The DNA of the CDR3 is TGTGCCTGGAGTGGTGGTCTAGCGGGAGGAGCCAATGAGCAGTTCTTC. Translating gives CAWSGGLAGGANEQFF.

This clone came up a few times. This chain links TRBV29-1 with TRBJ2-1; 11 bases are shared with TRBD2. The CDR3 consists of 14 residues. Germline loops: CDR1 SQVTM, CDR2 ANQGSEA. V was pared by 6 bases and J by 7 bases, with 8 bases of the junction left unmatched. The CDR3 bases are TGCAGCGTCCACAATCGACTAGCGGGAAATGAGCAGTTCTTC. It codes for CSVHNRLAGNEQFF.